Listed below are T cell receptor beta chains from one sample, sequenced in a study of blood T cell repertoires in COVID-19. Measured with immunoSEQ multiplex PCR; TCRdb has only the in-frame clones, and not every one. The data contain around 93,000 clones, around 90% of them singletons. Material: peripheral blood. These receptors all come from an elderly man with acute or convalescent COVID-19. Each CDR3 is given with its conserved first and last residue. The D gene is left open where the match is weak. Size tells how often a clone was seen (once, few, many) or the class of an expanded clone, and some rows leave it out.

once	TRBV4-3	TRBD2	TRBJ2-5	CASSRAGGAEETQYF	TGCGCCAGCAGCCGAGCGGGAGGGGCGGAGGAGACCCAGTACTTC
-	TRBV19	TRBD1	TRBJ1-2	CASSTQTGYSNYGYTF	TGTGCCAGTAGTACCCAGACAGGGTATTCTAACTATGGCTACACCTTC
-	TRBV7-2	-	TRBJ2-7	CASSLARGEQYF	TGTGCCAGCAGCTTAGCGAGGGGGGAGCAGTACTTC
-	TRBV5-6	-	TRBJ1-6	CASTLEGPTGGGSPLHF	TGTGCCAGCACCCTAGAAGGGCCCACAGGCGGGGGTTCACCCCTCCACTTT
-	TRBV6-6	-	TRBJ2-3	CASSYSSSVSTDTQYF	TGTGCCAGCAGTTACTCGAGTAGCGTCAGCACAGATACGCAGTATTTT
-	TRBV7-2	-	TRBJ1-3	CASSSNTFSGNTIYF	TGTGCCAGCAGCTCAAACACATTCTCTGGAAACACCATATATTTT
-	TRBV4-1	-	TRBJ1-2	CASSPRTTNYGYTF	TGCGCCAGCAGCCCTCGGACAACTAACTATGGCTACACCTTC
-	TRBV20-1	TRBD1	TRBJ2-7	CSASGQGGLYEQYF	TGCAGTGCTAGTGGACAGGGAGGCCTCTACGAGCAGTACTTC
-	TRBV6-6	TRBD1	TRBJ1-3	CASSLASGTGYGNTIYF	TGTGCCAGCAGTCTGGCTTCCGGGACAGGGTATGGAAACACCATATATTTT
-	TRBV10-3	-	TRBJ1-2	CAISESQDYGYTF	TGTGCCATCAGTGAGTCGCAGGACTATGGCTACACCTTC
-	TRBV14	-	TRBJ1-2	CASSQVRGWNYGYTF	TGTGCCAGCAGCCAAGTAAGGGGGTGGAACTATGGCTACACCTTC
-	TRBV28	TRBD1	TRBJ2-7	CASRNSGTGSYEQYF	TGTGCCAGCAGAAATTCCGGGACAGGGTCCTACGAGCAGTACTTC
once	TRBV5-4	TRBD1	TRBJ2-1	CASSLAFGQGDYEQFF	TGTGCCAGCAGCTTGGCCTTTGGACAGGGGGATTATGAGCAGTTCTTC
-	TRBV7-3	TRBD2	TRBJ2-3	CASSLAAGGVTDTQYF	TGTGCCAGCAGCTTGGCGGCGGGGGGTGTTACAGATACGCAGTATTTT
-	TRBV7-2	-	TRBJ1-2	CASIQAPGTYGYTF	TGTGCCAGCATCCAAGCCCCAGGCACCTATGGCTACACCTTC
-	TRBV29-1	TRBD1	TRBJ1-6	CSVRQGGNSPLHF	TGCAGCGTGCGACAGGGAGGCAATTCACCCCTCCACTTT
-	TRBV7-2	TRBD1	TRBJ1-4	CASRPGQLNEKLFF	TGTGCCAGCAGACCGGGACAGTTGAATGAAAAACTGTTTTTT
-	TRBV5-1	TRBD2	TRBJ2-5	CASSLVSGVGETQYF	TGCGCCAGCAGCTTGGTTAGCGGGGTTGGCGAGACCCAGTACTTC
-	TRBV10-3	TRBD1	TRBJ1-4	CAISSGQGREKLFF	TGTGCCATCAGTTCCGGACAGGGGAGAGAAAAACTGTTTTTT
-	TRBV3-1/TRBV3-2	-	TRBJ1-6	CASSQQGISSYNSPLHF	TGTGCCAGCAGCCAACAGGGCATCAGCTCCTATAATTCACCCCTCCACTTT
-	TRBV6-5	TRBD1	TRBJ2-1	CASRRATGNYNEQFF	TGTGCCAGCAGGAGGGCGACAGGGAACTACAATGAGCAGTTCTTC
-	TRBV18	-	TRBJ2-2	CASSRVGTGELFF	TGTGCCAGCTCCCGAGTCGGGACAGGGGAGCTGTTTTTT
once	TRBV4-3	TRBD1	TRBJ2-1	CASSQAFGTGLVEQFF	TGCGCCAGCAGCCAAGCCTTTGGGACAGGGCTGGTTGAGCAGTTCTTC
-	TRBV5-4	TRBD1	TRBJ1-6	CASRGPLQGAESPLHF	TGTGCCAGCAGAGGGCCCCTACAGGGGGCGGAATCACCCCTCCACTTT
-	TRBV5-1	TRBD2	TRBJ2-7	CASSLEAGPTYEQYF	TGCGCCAGCAGCTTGGAAGCGGGGCCTACCTACGAGCAGTACTTC
-	TRBV25-1	-	TRBJ2-2	CASSEFMGSSNTGELFF	TGTGCCAGCAGTGAATTTATGGGCAGTTCGAACACCGGGGAGCTGTTTTTT
-	TRBV6-6	-	TRBJ2-7	CASVGRDGAYEQYF	TGTGCCAGCGTGGGGCGGGACGGTGCCTACGAGCAGTACTTC
few	TRBV5-1	-	TRBJ1-2	CASSSRAFYGYTF	TGCGCCAGCAGCTCCCGAGCGTTTTATGGCTACACCTTC
-	TRBV6-5	-	TRBJ2-5	CASSYTAGNQETQYF	TGTGCCAGCAGTTACACGGCAGGGAACCAAGAGACCCAGTACTTC
-	TRBV3-1/TRBV3-2	-	TRBJ2-2	CASSQFSSNTGELFF	TGTGCCAGCAGCCAATTTTCTTCGAACACCGGGGAGCTGTTTTTT
-	TRBV28	-	TRBJ2-7	CASRPSLTGRDYEQYF	TGTGCCAGCAGACCTTCCCTGACAGGAAGGGACTACGAGCAGTACTTC
-	TRBV21-1	-	TRBJ1-2	CASSKERRSGTGNGYTF	TGTGCCAGCAGCAAAGAAAGAAGGAGCGGGACAGGGAATGGCTACACCTTC
once	TRBV6-2/TRBV6-3	TRBD1	TRBJ1-2	CASSYRGQGGAGYTF	TGTGCCAGCAGTTACCGAGGACAGGGCGGGGCTGGCTACACCTTC
-	TRBV18	-	TRBJ1-1	CASSPQQGLNTEAFF	TGTGCCAGCTCACCACAACAGGGCCTGAACACTGAAGCTTTCTTT
-	TRBV7-8	TRBD2	TRBJ2-1	CASSLDSGGYNEQFF	TGTGCCAGCAGCTTAGATAGCGGGGGTTACAATGAGCAGTTCTTC
-	TRBV5-1	-	TRBJ1-3	CASSLDEGYSGNTIYF	TGCGCCAGCAGTCTGGATGAGGGCTACTCTGGAAACACCATATATTTT
-	TRBV2	-	TRBJ1-1	CASSVKTENTEAFF	TGTGCCAGCAGTGTGAAGACAGAGAACACTGAAGCTTTCTTT
-	TRBV12-3/TRBV12-4	-	TRBJ1-2	CASRSSLNYGYTF	TGTGCCAGCAGGTCCTCCTTAAACTATGGCTACACCTTC
-	TRBV6-5	TRBD1	TRBJ1-1	CASRRQGEAFF	TGTGCCAGCAGGCGACAGGGTGAAGCTTTCTTT
-	TRBV7-9	TRBD1	TRBJ1-2	CASSLSGQGAFGYGYTF	TGTGCCAGCAGCTTATCGGGACAGGGGGCTTTCGGCTATGGCTACACCTTC
-	TRBV20-1	-	TRBJ1-5	CSAGYQPQHF	TGCAGTGCCGGGTATCAGCCCCAGCATTTT
-	TRBV3-1/TRBV3-2	TRBD1	TRBJ2-5	CASSQNRGGETQYF	TGTGCCAGCAGCCAGAACAGGGGCGGGGAGACCCAGTACTTC
-	TRBV7-9	-	TRBJ1-2	CASSRETGSNYGYTF	TGTGCCAGCAGCAGAGAAACAGGGTCTAACTATGGCTACACCTTC
few	TRBV5-4	TRBD2	TRBJ2-7	CASSPGLAGGSPYEQYF	TGTGCCAGCAGCCCGGGACTAGCGGGGGGCTCTCCCTACGAGCAGTACTTC
-	TRBV18	TRBD1	TRBJ1-2	CASSPPGTGAYIGYTF	TGTGCCAGCTCACCACCCGGGACAGGGGCGTATATAGGCTACACCTTC
-	TRBV19	-	TRBJ2-3	CASRYPGHTDTQYF	TGTGCCAGTAGATATCCGGGACACACAGATACGCAGTATTTT
-	TRBV5-1	-	TRBJ1-1	CASSQQVMNTEAFF	TGCGCCAGCAGCCAACAGGTTATGAACACTGAAGCTTTCTTT
-	TRBV18	-	TRBJ2-2	CASSPNQGNSNTGELFF	TGTGCCAGCTCACCGAACCAGGGGAATTCGAACACCGGGGAGCTGTTTTTT
-	TRBV6-2/TRBV6-3	TRBD1	TRBJ2-2	CASSPHSTGIGTGELFF	TGTGCCAGCAGTCCGCACTCGACAGGGATCGGCACCGGGGAGCTGTTTTTT
-	TRBV2	-	TRBJ1-1	CASSFDTVTNEAFF	TGTGCCAGCAGTTTTGACACGGTAACGAATGAAGCTTTCTTT
-	TRBV5-5	TRBD1	TRBJ1-6	CASSFRDSNSPLHF	TGTGCCAGCAGCTTTAGGGACAGCAATTCACCCCTCCACTTT
-	TRBV7-8	TRBD2	TRBJ2-5	CASSLDRGGHQETQYF	TGTGCCAGCAGCTTAGATCGGGGGGGTCACCAAGAGACCCAGTACTTC
-	TRBV9	TRBD1	TRBJ2-5	CASSVGTGARETQYF	TGTGCCAGCAGCGTAGGGACAGGGGCGCGGGAGACCCAGTACTTC
-	TRBV11-2	-	TRBJ2-7	CASSSDWRSSYEQYF	TGTGCCAGCAGCTCGGACTGGCGAAGCTCCTACGAGCAGTACTTC
-	TRBV2	-	TRBJ2-1	CASSAGVHEQFF	TGTGCCAGCAGTGCGGGGGTCCATGAGCAGTTCTTC
-	TRBV7-2	-	TRBJ1-1	CASSSLGGTEAFF	TGTGCCAGCAGCTCTCTCGGGGGCACTGAAGCTTTCTTT
-	TRBV21-1	-	TRBJ1-1	CASSKGPDLVWGQNTEAFF	TGTGCCAGCAGCAAAGGCCCGGATCTCGTTTGGGGCCAGAACACTGAAGCTTTCTTT
few	TRBV7-9	-	TRBJ2-5	CASSLASPGQETQYF	TGTGCCAGCAGCTTAGCGAGCCCAGGCCAAGAGACCCAGTACTTC
once	TRBV11-1	-	TRBJ1-1	CASSPGMTLEAFF	TGTGCCAGCAGCCCCGGGATGACACTAGAAGCTTTCTTT